The TCR beta chain under discussion was sequenced for a study of blood T cell repertoires in COVID-19. The data were produced by immunoSEQ multiplex PCR, yet TCRdb's version contains in-frame clones alone and is incomplete. The sample has around 180,000 clones; about 74% are singletons. CDR1 and CDR2 from the germline V gene are SGDLS and YYNGEE. With 0 bases removed from V and 0 bases from J, the gap between germline ends came to 9 bases. This CDR3 is built from 15 residues. The chain carries TRBV9 and TRBJ2-5, with D tentatively TRBD2 (6 bases). The receptor was isolated from a woman older than 75 with acute or convalescent COVID-19. The sequenced material came from peripheral blood. Written as DNA, the CDR3 is TGTGCCAGCAGCGTAGGGGTAGCGGACCAAGAGACCCAGTACTTC. Translating it yields CASSVGVADQETQYF.